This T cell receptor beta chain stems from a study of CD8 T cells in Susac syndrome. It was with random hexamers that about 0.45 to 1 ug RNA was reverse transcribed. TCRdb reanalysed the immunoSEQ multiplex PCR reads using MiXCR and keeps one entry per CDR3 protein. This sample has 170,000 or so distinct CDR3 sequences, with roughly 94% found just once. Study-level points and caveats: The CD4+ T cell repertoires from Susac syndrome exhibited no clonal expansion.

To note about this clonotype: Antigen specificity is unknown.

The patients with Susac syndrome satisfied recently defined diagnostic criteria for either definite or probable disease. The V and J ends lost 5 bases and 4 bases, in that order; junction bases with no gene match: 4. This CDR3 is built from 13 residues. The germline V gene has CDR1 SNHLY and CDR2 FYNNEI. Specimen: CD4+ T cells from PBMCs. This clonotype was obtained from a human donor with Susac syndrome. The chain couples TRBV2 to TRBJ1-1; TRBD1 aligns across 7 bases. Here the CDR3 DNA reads TGTGCCAGCAGTTCCGACAGGGCCACTGAAGCTTTCTTT. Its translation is CASSSDRATEAFF.